The 16 T cell receptor beta chains in this list originate from one sample, sequenced in a study of T cells in Graves' hyperthyroidism and ophthalmopathy. TCR beta CDR3 region amplification was performed from RNA transcripts. A first-round RT-PCR of the TCR CDR3 used the HTBI primer set. TCRdb re-derived calls from the multiplex PCR reads in MiXCR, one entry per CDR3 protein. This table holds a few hundred thousand distinct CDR3 sequences, around a sixth found once. The specimen sequenced was blood. These receptors all come from a woman in her 30s with Graves' hyperthyroidism.

In this sample, this clonotype turned up many times. The V gene is TRBV7-3, the J gene TRBJ2-7; 7 bases match TRBD2. This CDR3 is 15 amino acids long. The ends lost 5 bases at V and 2 bases at J; junction bases unmatched: 9. Germline CDR1 SGHTA, CDR2 FQGTGA. The CDR3 nucleotides are TGTGCCAGCAGCCCGGATAGCGGGCCACCCTACGAGCAGTACTTC. Translation gives CASSPDSGPPYEQYF.

V is TRBV7-3 and J is TRBJ2-1, with a weak D call TRBD1 (6 bases). V lost 2 bases to trimming and J lost 1 base, with 12 bases between them. The CDR3 is 16 residues long. Germline loops: CDR1 SGHTA, CDR2 FQGTGA. This chain's CDR3 is CASSLGPGQSYNEQFF. The CDR3 region has the DNA TGTGCCAGCAGCTTAGGGCCGGGACAATCCTACAATGAGCAGTTCTTC.

The sample holds many counts of this clonotype. CDR3 nucleotides: TGTGCCAGCAGCGAGGGACAGGGGAGCTACACCTTC. Translation: CASSEGQGSYTF. This chain joins TRBV7-9 and TRBJ1-2; 10 bases are a match to TRBD1. The CDR3 totals 12 residues. Germline lookup yields CDR1 SEHNR and CDR2 FQNEAQ (reference sequence). V lost 5 bases, J lost 9 bases, and 3 bases stayed unmatched.

This chain joins TRBV13 and TRBJ2-2; the match to TRBD2 covers 10 bases. CDR1 and CDR2 (germline): PRHDT, FYEKMQ (reference sequence). CDR3 length: 16 amino acids. Losses at the gene ends were 2 bases for V and 4 bases for J; bases not matched to a gene: 4. This CDR3 is CASSLKREGFTGELFF. CDR3 DNA: TGTGCCAGCAGCTTAAAGCGGGAGGGGTTCACCGGGGAGCTGTTTTTT.

This clonotype has a count of ten or more. The chain combines TRBV11-2 with TRBJ2-1; 10 bases agree with TRBD2. The CDR3 runs to 18 residues. Germline loops: CDR1 SGHAT, CDR2 FQNNGV. V shed 5 bases and J 0 bases; nucleotides not matched to a gene: 10. The CDR3 loop is CASSRTSGELSSYNEQFF. The CDR3 region has the DNA TGTGCCAGCAGCCGCACTAGCGGGGAACTTAGCTCCTACAATGAGCAGTTCTTC.

This clonotype was seen many times. The V and J genes are TRBV7-3 and TRBJ2-1, with D hard to call. CDR3 length: 15 amino acids. Between the trimmed V and J ends, which lost 10 bases and 0 bases, there was a span of 16 bases. Per germline, CDR1 SGHTA and CDR2 FQGTGA. The CDR3 sequence is CATAVGPPSYNEQFF. The CDR3 DNA reads as TGTGCCACCGCCGTAGGACCTCCCTCCTACAATGAGCAGTTCTTC.

This clonotype was counted only a few times. The chain couples TRBV29-1 to TRBJ2-7; D ambiguous. Deletions cut 7 bases from V and 2 bases from J, with 9 bases between. This CDR3 is 11 amino acids long. CDR1 and CDR2 (germline): SQVTM, ANQGSEA. CDR3 DNA sequence: TGCAGCGCCATGTTTACCTACGAGCAGTACTTC. Translating it yields CSAMFTYEQYF.

Only a few counts were recorded for this clonotype. V gene TRBV9 combines with J gene TRBJ2-3; 11 nucleotides match TRBD1. CDR3 length: 17 amino acids. CDR1 and CDR2 from the germline V gene are SGDLS and YYNGEE. V was pared by 0 bases and J by 5 bases, with 8 bases of the junction left unmatched. The DNA for the CDR3 is TGTGCCAGCAGCGTAGCTACAGGTGGGACAGGGGGAGATACGCAGTATTTT. Translated, it gives CASSVATGGTGGDTQYF. Full variable domain (remainder filled in from reference TRBV9 and TRBJ2-3): DSGVTQTPKHLITATGQRVTLRCSPRSGDLSVYWYQQSLDQGLQFLIQYYNGEERAKGNILERFSAQQFPDLHSELNLSSLELGDSALYFCASSVATGGTGGDTQYFGPGTRLTVL.

About this clonotype: Since a much larger clone is just one base distant, this may be a read error. The conserved final phenylalanine or tryptophan is absent from the CDR3, which likely points to a read error. This chain connects TRBV7-2 to TRBJ2-2; the D is unclear. The germline V gene encodes CDR1 SGHTA and CDR2 FQGNSA. The CDR3 totals 15 residues. V was pared by 1 base and J by 7 bases, with 13 bases between. The CDR3 is CASSLGSTGSGELFS. The CDR3 DNA reads TGTGCCAGCAGCTTAGGCTCCACTGGAAGCGGGGAGCTGTTTTCT.

This clonotype was seen a handful of times. The CDR3 nucleotides are TGCGCCAGCAGTACAGGGGAGACGAACACTGAAGCTTTCTTT. Its translation: CASSTGETNTEAFF. The genes are TRBV10-2 and TRBJ1-1; 7 nucleotides align to TRBD1. This CDR3 region has 14 residues. V was clipped by 5 bases and J by 1 base; unmatched bases: 4. The germline gives CDR1 WSHSY, CDR2 SAAADI.

This clonotype was detected many times. This chain joins TRBV19 and TRBJ1-5; 8 bases fit TRBD1. V gave up 7 bases and J gave up 7 bases; unmatched junction bases: 6. This CDR3 spans 13 amino acids. Per germline, CDR1 LNHDA and CDR2 SQIVND (reference sequence). The DNA of the CDR3 is TGTGCCAGTACACCCCGGACAGGGCAGCCCCAGCATTTT. Residues: CASTPRTGQPQHF.

In this sample, this clonotype turned up many times. The J gene is TRBJ1-1, the V gene TRBV3-1; TRBD1 matches 8 bases. The CDR3 is 12 amino acids. V lost 6 bases and J lost 8; bases outside the gene matches: 5. Germline CDR1 and CDR2: LGHDT and YNNKEL (reference sequence). Written as DNA, the CDR3 is TGTGCCAGCAGTGACAGGGGTTTGGAAGCTTTCTTT. This gives the protein CASSDRGLEAFF.

This clonotype was recorded at least ten times. The chain is built from TRBV7-9 and TRBJ1-1; D is perhaps TRBD1 (5 bases). This CDR3 spans 14 amino acids. Trimming stripped 0 bases from V and 2 bases from J, with 7 bases between. The germline V gene encodes CDR1 SEHNR and CDR2 FQNEAQ (reference sequence). CDR3 in DNA: TGTGCCAGCAGCTTAGCCGGGGCCAACACTGAAGCTTTCTTT. Translated: CASSLAGANTEAFF.

This clonotype was counted many times. V is TRBV15 and J is TRBJ2-7; 12 bases line up with TRBD2. Germline CDR1 is LNHNV and CDR2 is YYDKDF (reference sequence). This CDR3 is 16 amino acids long. J was trimmed by 4 bases and V by 4 bases; bases with no gene match: 8. The CDR3 coding sequence is TGTGCCACCAGCAAAAAGACTAGCGGGAGAGCTTACGAGCAGTACTTC. It codes for CATSKKTSGRAYEQYF.

Many counts were recorded for this clonotype. The genes are TRBV12-3 or TRBV12-4 and TRBJ2-5, with D unresolved. V was trimmed by 6 bases and J by 6 bases, leaving 20 bases between them. The CDR3 totals 15 residues. The CDR3 nucleotides read TGTGCCAGCAGCCCTTTCTCCAGTGGAAGGAAGACCCAGTACTTC. Amino acid sequence: CASSPFSSGRKTQYF.

The chain is built from TRBV20-1 and TRBJ2-1; a weak D match, TRBD2 (5 bases). The CDR3 totals 14 residues. Germline V lookup: CDR1 DFQATT, CDR2 SNEGSKA (reference sequence). Trimming removed 1 base from V and 2 bases from J, with 9 bases in between. In nucleotides, the CDR3 is TGCAGTGCTAGAGGGACTTTTACCTACAATGAGCAGTTCTTC. Translation gives CSARGTFTYNEQFF.